At least ten counts were recorded for the clone carrying this T cell receptor (beta chain). Its antigen is not known. Via MiXCR, TCRdb re-called the RT-PCR reads, giving one row per CDR3 protein. This table holds 650,000 or so distinct CDR3 sequences, roughly 15% found once. The data were taken from a study of response to subunit inactivated influenza vaccine. Whole-study findings and limits: Each seasonal influenza vaccination recruits few new T cells, the authors suggested.

The sequencing here drew on PBMCs from blood, taken 14 to 15 days before vaccination. This receptor was taken from a man aged 50 to 60 who received an inactivated influenza vaccine.

The CDR3 DNA reads TGTGCCAGCAGACTAGCGGGAGCCTACGAGCAGTACTTC. Translating it yields CASRLAGAYEQYF. The J gene is TRBJ2-7, the V gene TRBV28; TRBD2 aligns across 11 bases. V trimming: 6 bases; J trimming: 2 bases; junction bases outside the gene matches: 0. The CDR3 is 13 amino acids. The germline V gene has CDR1 MDHEN and CDR2 SYDVKM.